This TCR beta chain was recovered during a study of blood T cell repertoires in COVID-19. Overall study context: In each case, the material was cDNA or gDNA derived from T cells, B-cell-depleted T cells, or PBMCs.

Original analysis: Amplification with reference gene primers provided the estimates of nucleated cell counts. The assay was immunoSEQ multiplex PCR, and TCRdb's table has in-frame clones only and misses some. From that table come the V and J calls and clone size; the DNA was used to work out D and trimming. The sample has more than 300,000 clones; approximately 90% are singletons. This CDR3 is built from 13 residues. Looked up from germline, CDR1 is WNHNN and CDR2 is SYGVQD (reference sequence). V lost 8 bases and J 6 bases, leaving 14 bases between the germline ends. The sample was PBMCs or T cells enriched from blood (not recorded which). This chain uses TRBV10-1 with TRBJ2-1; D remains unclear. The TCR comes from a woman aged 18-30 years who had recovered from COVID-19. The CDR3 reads CASSEPGFNEQFF. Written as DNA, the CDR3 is TGCGCCAGCTCAGAGCCCGGGTTCAATGAGCAGTTCTTC.